The rows below give T cell receptor beta chains drawn from one sample of a study of blood T cell repertoires in COVID-19. Only in-frame clones appear in the TCRdb table, and some are missing; sequencing was by immunoSEQ multiplex PCR. The sample consists of approximately 220,000 clones, 80% to 90% of them appearing once. Sequencing used PBMCs or T cells enriched from blood (not recorded which). The receptors stem from a man aged 30 to 39 who had recovered from COVID-19. Each CDR3 is given with its conserved first and last residue. The D gene is left open where the match is weak. Size values are once, few and many counts, or a class for expanded clones, and some rows have none.

d_call	j_call	clone_size	v_call	cdr3_nt	cdr3_aa
TRBD2	TRBJ2-7	.	TRBV19	TGTGCCAGTAGTACGTTGGCTAGCGGAGCCTACGAGCAGTACTTC	CASSTLASGAYEQYF
.	TRBJ2-7	.	TRBV19	TGTGCCAGTAGTAAGGCAGTCGGGGGCCTAGCGGCCTCCTACGAGCAGTACTTC	CASSKAVGGLAASYEQYF
TRBD1	TRBJ1-5	.	TRBV6-2/TRBV6-3	TGTGCCAGCAGTTCTCGCCGGGACAGGGGTTCGAGCAATCAGCCCCAGCATTTT	CASSSRRDRGSSNQPQHF
TRBD2	TRBJ2-1	.	TRBV19	TGTGCCAGTAGTATAGATGGTTGGACTAGCGGGGGGAAGAGCTCCTACAATGAGCAGTTCTTC	CASSIDGWTSGGKSSYNEQFF
.	TRBJ1-5	few	TRBV18	TGTGCCAGCTCACCGACGGGAAATAGCAATCAGCCCCAGCATTTT	CASSPTGNSNQPQHF
.	TRBJ1-2	few	TRBV28	TGTGCCAGCAGTTTATCGCGGCTCGCCCCCCCAGCTAACTATGGCTACACCTTC	CASSLSRLAPPANYGYTF
TRBD2	TRBJ2-7	.	TRBV20-1	TGCAGTGCTAGTAAGGCGGGAGTGGCTTACGAGCAGTACTTC	CSASKAGVAYEQYF
.	TRBJ2-7	.	TRBV4-2	TGTGCCAGCAGCCAAGGGCGACAGGCCAGAGACGAGCAGTACTTC	CASSQGRQARDEQYF
TRBD1	TRBJ1-5	.	TRBV19	TGTGCCAGTATTAACCGGGGACAGGGGGATCAGCCCCAGCATTTT	CASINRGQGDQPQHF
TRBD1	TRBJ1-5	.	TRBV19	TGTGCCAGTAGTATCGACAGGGAGAATCAGCCCCAGCATTTT	CASSIDRENQPQHF
TRBD1	TRBJ2-3	once	TRBV14	TGTGCCAGCAGCCCCGAGGACAGGGGCCCAGATACGCAGTATTTT	CASSPEDRGPDTQYF
TRBD1	TRBJ2-3	.	TRBV5-1	TGCGCCAGCAGCTTGGTACAGGGGTGGGCAGATACGCAGTATTTT	CASSLVQGWADTQYF
.	TRBJ1-6	.	TRBV28	TGTGCCAGCAGTTTACCAGGGCTTAATTCACCCCTCCACTTT	CASSLPGLNSPLHF
TRBD1	TRBJ2-7	.	TRBV9	TGTGCCAGCAGCAGAGGACAGGGGAACGAGCAGTACTTC	CASSRGQGNEQYF
TRBD1	TRBJ1-1	.	TRBV30	TGTGCCTGGAGGTTACAGGGGTACACTGAAGCTTTCTTT	CAWRLQGYTEAFF
TRBD1	TRBJ1-6	.	TRBV5-6	TGTGCCAGCAGCTTGGTGGGACAGCAGAATTCACCCCTCCACTTT	CASSLVGQQNSPLHF
TRBD1	TRBJ1-2	.	TRBV6-5	TGTGCCAGCAGAGCGACAGGGTACAACTATGGCTACACCTTC	CASRATGYNYGYTF
.	TRBJ2-7	.	TRBV20-1	TGCAGTGCTAGTGTCCCTTTCAGCTCCTACGAGCAGTACTTC	CSASVPFSSYEQYF
TRBD2	TRBJ2-1	once	TRBV4-1	TGCGCCAGCAGCCGGGGACTAGCGTCTCGCAATGAGCAGTTCTTC	CASSRGLASRNEQFF
TRBD1	TRBJ1-1	.	TRBV10-3	TGTGCCACCGTCCCGGGACAGCAATTGAACACTGAAGCTTTCTTT	CATVPGQQLNTEAFF
.	TRBJ1-3	.	TRBV6-5	TGTGCCAGCAGTCCGGGGGGAAACACCATATATTTT	CASSPGGNTIYF
.	TRBJ2-7	once	TRBV10-2	TGCGCCAGCAGTGAGGTCAGGGGACCCTACGAGCAGTACTTC	CASSEVRGPYEQYF
TRBD1	TRBJ2-7	.	TRBV5-6	TGTGCCAGCATTTCCGGGACAGGGGCCTACGAGCAGTACTTC	CASISGTGAYEQYF
.	TRBJ1-2	.	TRBV7-9	TGTGCCAGCAGCACGGACAAGGCCTATGGCTACACCTTC	CASSTDKAYGYTF
TRBD1	TRBJ2-2	.	TRBV4-3	TGCGCCAGCAGCCAAAGGGCTCAGGGGGCCGGGGAGCTGTTTTTT	CASSQRAQGAGELFF
.	TRBJ2-7	.	TRBV7-8	TGTGCCAGCAGCTTAGTTTCGAGCTACGAGCAGTACTTC	CASSLVSSYEQYF
.	TRBJ2-7	once	TRBV3-1/TRBV3-2	TGTGCCAGCAGCCAAGATATCGGAGGGATCACTCTCCGTTACTACGAGCAGTACTTC	CASSQDIGGITLRYYEQYF
TRBD1	TRBJ2-2	few	TRBV6-5	TGTGCCAGCAGTTACTCGCGGACAGGGAACACCGGGGAGCTGTTTTTT	CASSYSRTGNTGELFF
.	TRBJ2-1	.	TRBV24-1	TGTGCCACCAGTGATTCAAGGACCAACGGGGTCGATGAGCAGTTCTTC	CATSDSRTNGVDEQFF
TRBD1	TRBJ1-6	.	TRBV14	TGTGCCAGCAGCCTGGGACAGGGTGGCAATTCACCCCTCCACTTT	CASSLGQGGNSPLHF
.	TRBJ1-2	.	TRBV5-5	TGTGCCAGCAGCTTGGCCCGAGGTCCTAACTATGGCTACACCTTC	CASSLARGPNYGYTF
.	TRBJ2-1	.	TRBV30	TGTGCCTGGAGTTCTGGGGCTACCTACAATGAGCAGTTCTTC	CAWSSGATYNEQFF
.	TRBJ1-4	.	TRBV28	TGTGCCAGCGGGGTCATACAGGGTTCGGAAAAACTGTTTTTT	CASGVIQGSEKLFF
.	TRBJ1-2	.	TRBV5-1	TGCGCCAGCAGCTTGGCCGGGACTGACTATGGCTACACCTTC	CASSLAGTDYGYTF
.	TRBJ2-5	.	TRBV7-9	TGTGCCACCAGACAGGATCCGGAGGGGCTTCAAGAGACCCAGTACTTC	CATRQDPEGLQETQYF
TRBD1	TRBJ2-7	.	TRBV9	TGTGCCAGCAGCGCCCCCGGGACAGCCTACGAGCAGTACTTC	CASSAPGTAYEQYF
.	TRBJ1-2	.	TRBV2	TGTGCCAGCAGCCCGGGATCTAACTATGGCTACACCTTC	CASSPGSNYGYTF
TRBD1	TRBJ1-4	once	TRBV4-3	TGCGCCAGCAGCCAAGATTTATGGGACAGGGAAGTTGCAACTAATGAAAAACTGTTTTTT	CASSQDLWDREVATNEKLFF
TRBD1	TRBJ1-6	.	TRBV3-1/TRBV3-2	TGTGCCAGCAGCCAAGATCCAGGGGGTTATTCACCCCTCCACTTT	CASSQDPGGYSPLHF
.	TRBJ2-7	.	TRBV3-1/TRBV3-2	TGTGCCAGCAGCGACCTCGGGGGTACGGAGCAGTACTTC	CASSDLGGTEQYF
.	TRBJ1-1	few	TRBV7-9	TGTGCCAGCAGCCTGGGACAATCGAACACTGAAGCTTTCTTT	CASSLGQSNTEAFF
.	TRBJ1-5	.	TRBV19	TGTGCCAGTAGTAGACAGGTATATAGCAATCAGCCCCAGCATTTT	CASSRQVYSNQPQHF
.	TRBJ1-2	.	TRBV6-5	TGTGCCAGCAGTTCCGCCGGAACAGAGTACTATGGCTACACCTTC	CASSSAGTEYYGYTF
.	TRBJ1-1	.	TRBV10-3	TGTGCCATCGTGGGGGGGGGAACTGAAGCTTTCTTT	CAIVGGGTEAFF
TRBD1	TRBJ2-7	once	TRBV30	TGTGCCTGGAGTACCGGGACAGGGGCCTACGAGCAGTACTTC	CAWSTGTGAYEQYF
TRBD1	TRBJ1-1	.	TRBV4-1	TGCGCCAGCAGCCAGCCAACCGGGACAGGGCTGCTGGACTCTGAAGCTTTCTTT	CASSQPTGTGLLDSEAFF
.	TRBJ2-1	few	TRBV6-5	TGTGCCAGCAGTTACTCAGAGGGATACAATGAGCAGTTCTTC	CASSYSEGYNEQFF
.	TRBJ2-1	.	TRBV29-1	TGCAGCGGGGGGCGGGTCGGTGAGCAGTTCTTC	CSGGRVGEQFF
TRBD2	TRBJ2-5	.	TRBV7-7	TGTGCTAGCAGCTTAGGGACTAGCGGGAGTCTAGTTGGAGAGACCCAGTACTTC	CASSLGTSGSLVGETQYF
TRBD1	TRBJ1-4	.	TRBV24-1	TGTGCCACCGCCGACGGGACAGGGGGGCCTGAAAAACTGTTTTTT	CATADGTGGPEKLFF
TRBD1	TRBJ2-1	.	TRBV24-1	TGTGCCACCAGTGATCCCTCAACAGGGGGCCCCTACAATGAGCAGTTCTTC	CATSDPSTGGPYNEQFF
TRBD1	TRBJ2-5	.	TRBV7-2	TGTGCCAGCAGCTTAGCAGGGGGCCTCACACAAGAGACCCAGTACTTC	CASSLAGGLTQETQYF
.	TRBJ2-7	.	TRBV4-1	TGCGCCAGCAGCCAAGGCGAGTATGGTTCCGAGCAGTACTTC	CASSQGEYGSEQYF
TRBD1	TRBJ1-1	.	TRBV10-3	TGTGCCATCAGGGGGACAGGGGGAGTGAACACTGAAGCTTTCTTT	CAIRGTGGVNTEAFF
TRBD1	TRBJ1-2	.	TRBV6-5	TGTGCCACTAGGACAGGGGGAAACTATGGCTACACCTTC	CATRTGGNYGYTF
.	TRBJ2-3	.	TRBV3-1/TRBV3-2	TGTGCCAGCAGCCGCAGAAGCACAGATACGCAGTATTTT	CASSRRSTDTQYF
TRBD2	TRBJ2-3	.	TRBV9	TGTGCCAGCAGCGTAAGCGGGGGAGATACGCAGTATTTT	CASSVSGGDTQYF